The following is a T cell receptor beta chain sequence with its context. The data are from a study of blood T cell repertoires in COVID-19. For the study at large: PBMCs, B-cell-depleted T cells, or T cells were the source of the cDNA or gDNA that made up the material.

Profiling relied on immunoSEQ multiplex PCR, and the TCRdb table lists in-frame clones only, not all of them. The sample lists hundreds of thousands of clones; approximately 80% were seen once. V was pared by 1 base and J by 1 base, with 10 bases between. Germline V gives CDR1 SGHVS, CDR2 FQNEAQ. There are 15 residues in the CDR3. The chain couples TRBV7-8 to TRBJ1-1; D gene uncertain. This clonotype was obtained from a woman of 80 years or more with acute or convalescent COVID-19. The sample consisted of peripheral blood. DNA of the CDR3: TGTGCCAGCAGCTTAGTGGCACAATCGAACACTGAAGCTTTCTTT. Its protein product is CASSLVAQSNTEAFF.